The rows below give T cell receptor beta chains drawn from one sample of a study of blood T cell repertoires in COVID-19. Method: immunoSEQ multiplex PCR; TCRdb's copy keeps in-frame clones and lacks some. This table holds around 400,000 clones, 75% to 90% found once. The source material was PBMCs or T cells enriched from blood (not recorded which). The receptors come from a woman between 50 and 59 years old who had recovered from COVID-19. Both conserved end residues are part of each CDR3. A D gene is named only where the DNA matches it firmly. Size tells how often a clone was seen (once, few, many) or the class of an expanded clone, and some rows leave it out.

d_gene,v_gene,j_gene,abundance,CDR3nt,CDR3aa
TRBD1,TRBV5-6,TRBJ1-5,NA,TGTGCCAGCAGCCGGGACAGGGGGTCGAGCAATCAGCCCCAGCATTTT,CASSRDRGSSNQPQHF
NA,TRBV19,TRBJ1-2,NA,TGTGCCAGTACTTCCGGAGCAAACTTCTATGGCTACACCTTC,CASTSGANFYGYTF
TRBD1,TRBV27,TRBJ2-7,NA,TGTGCCAGCAGTCTCACCCCGACAGGGGCAGTATACGAGCAGTACTTC,CASSLTPTGAVYEQYF
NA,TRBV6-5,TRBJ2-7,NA,TGTGCCAGCAGGGATCCTGGCAGGCCCCCTTACGAGCAGTACTTC,CASRDPGRPPYEQYF
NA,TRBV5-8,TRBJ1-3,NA,TGTGCCAGCAGCTTCGGGGGGCGGCGGCTTCACCACGCTGGAAACACCATATATTTT,CASSFGGRRLHHAGNTIYF
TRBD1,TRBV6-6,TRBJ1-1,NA,TGTGCCAGCAGTCGATCACTCACAGGGGCTGGGAGCACTGAAGCTTTCTTT,CASSRSLTGAGSTEAFF
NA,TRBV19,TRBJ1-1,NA,TGTGCCAGTAGCACAGGATCCACAGTGAACACTGAAGCTTTCTTT,CASSTGSTVNTEAFF
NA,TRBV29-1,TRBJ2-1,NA,TGCAGCGTTGACGCAAGACTCAATGAGCAGTTCTTC,CSVDARLNEQFF
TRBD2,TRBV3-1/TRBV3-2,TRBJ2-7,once,TGTGCCAGCACGACTAGCGGGACGGGGTACGAGCAGTACTTC,CASTTSGTGYEQYF
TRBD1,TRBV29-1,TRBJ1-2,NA,TGCAGCGTGGGGGACAGAAACTATGGCTACACCTTC,CSVGDRNYGYTF
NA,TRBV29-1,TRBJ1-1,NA,TGCAGCGTTGCCGGGGGTATGACTGAAGCTTTCTTT,CSVAGGMTEAFF
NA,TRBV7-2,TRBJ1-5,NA,TGTGCCAGCAGCTTCGGCAGGGATCAGCCCCAGCATTTT,CASSFGRDQPQHF
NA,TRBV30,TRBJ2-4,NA,TGTGCCTGGGGGAGGGCCAAAAACATTCAGTACTTC,CAWGRAKNIQYF
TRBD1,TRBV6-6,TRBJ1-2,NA,TGTGCCAGCAGTTACCCAGTCCGGGACAGGGGGCTTTACACCTTC,CASSYPVRDRGLYTF
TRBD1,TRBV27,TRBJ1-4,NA,TGTGCCACCGCGGACAGGGCCGAAAAACTGTTTTTT,CATADRAEKLFF
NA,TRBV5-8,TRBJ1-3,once,TGTGCCAGCAGCGCTCTAGGACGAGAGGGCTCTGGAAACACCATATATTTT,CASSALGREGSGNTIYF
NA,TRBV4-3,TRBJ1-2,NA,TGCGCCAGCAGCCAAGATTACAGCCCTAACTATGGCTACACCTTC,CASSQDYSPNYGYTF
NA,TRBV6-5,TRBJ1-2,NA,TGTGCCAGCAGTTATGGGCGGGGAGCTAACTATGGCTACACCTTC,CASSYGRGANYGYTF
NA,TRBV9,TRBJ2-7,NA,TGTGCCAGCAGCGTAGGTCAGGTGCATCACGAGCAGTACTTC,CASSVGQVHHEQYF
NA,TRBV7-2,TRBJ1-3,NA,TGTGCCAGCAGCTTAGGCCGGGTTCCTGGAAACACCATATATTTT,CASSLGRVPGNTIYF
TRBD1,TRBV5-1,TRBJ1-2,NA,TGCGCCAGCAGCTTGGGCAGGGGGCCCACCAAGAACTATGGCTACACCTTC,CASSLGRGPTKNYGYTF
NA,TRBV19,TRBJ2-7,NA,TGTGCCAGTAGTACCGCGCCGGTCTACGAGCAGTACTTC,CASSTAPVYEQYF
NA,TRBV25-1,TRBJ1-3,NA,TGTGCCAGCAGTCCTCCAGGGCCAGGAAACACCATATATTTT,CASSPPGPGNTIYF
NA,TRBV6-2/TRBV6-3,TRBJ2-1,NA,TGTGCCAGCAGCCTTGGAGGGGGCGTTTACAATGAGCAGTTCTTC,CASSLGGGVYNEQFF
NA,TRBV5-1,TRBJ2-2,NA,TGCGCCAGCAGCTTGGCCGGGGAGCATGGCGGGGAGCTGTTTTTT,CASSLAGEHGGELFF
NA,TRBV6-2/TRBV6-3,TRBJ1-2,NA,TGTGCCAGCAGTTCCCCAGGGGTATCAATCTTC,CASSSPGVSIF